This section outlines one T cell receptor beta chain sequence together with its context. The Seattle site enrolled patients during active infection and followed them longitudinally. The entry originates in a study of blood T cell repertoires in COVID-19. Study context: Specimens from acute and convalescent COVID-19 originated in the United States, Italy and Spain. Nucleic acid was either cDNA or gDNA, and it came from T cells, B-cell-depleted T cells, or PBMCs.

This CDR3 has 15 amino acids. V shed 2 bases and J shed 4 bases, with 15 bases lying between them. CDR1 is SGHNT and CDR2 is YYREEE in the germline V gene (reference sequence). Methods used by the authors: Using reference gene primer amplification, nucleated cell counts were estimated. TCRdb keeps only in-frame clones here, not all; method: immunoSEQ multiplex PCR. For V, J and clone size, that table is used; D and trimming come from the DNA. This sample yields roughly 160,000 clones, of which around four fifths are seen a single time; less than 3% belongs to the top ten. The V call is TRBV5-4, the J call TRBJ1-1; D is possibly TRBD1 (6 bases). The TCR originated in a woman at least 80 years old with COVID-19, enrolled during active disease. Sequenced material: peripheral blood. In DNA form, the CDR3 reads TGTGCCAGCAGCTTAGAGGGGGGGCATGGCACTGAAGCTTTCTTT. It encodes CASSLEGGHGTEAFF.